This TCR beta chain comes out of a study of molecular identifiers for immune sequencing clone quantification. General study points: Among around 1 million naive cells, spiked Jurkat TCR RNA from a single cell was reportedly detectable. More than 97% of effector molecules, versus under 1% of naive-cell molecules, belonged to clones above 20 RNA copies.

From the PCR reads, TCRdb called clonotypes with MiXCR, one entry per CDR3 protein. The sample includes some 65,000 distinct CDR3 sequences, roughly 20% of them seen just once. This clonotype has at least ten counts. Its antigen remains unknown. The germline V gene encodes CDR1 KGHSH and CDR2 LQKENI. This CDR3 region has 13 residues. V lost 6 bases to trimming and J lost 3 bases, with 9 bases between them. Naive CD8 libraries came from approximately 20,000 to 980,000 sorted cells with 10%, 30% or 50% RNA. Naive CD8 T cells underwent sorting with the CD8+CD4-CCR7+CD45RA+ definition. This chain connects TRBV18 to TRBJ1-5; weak D call: TRBD1 (5 bases). Sequencing was carried out using naive CD8+ T cells from blood, with Jurkat cell RNA spiked in. Subset: FACS-sorted CD8+CD4-CCR7+CD45RA+ naive T cells. The source is a human donor in good health. Some libraries in this study had Jurkat cell RNA spiked in. DNA of the CDR3: TGTGCCAGCTCCCAGGGATACAATCAGCCCCAGCATTTT. Amino acid sequence: CASSQGYNQPQHF.